A single sample is the source of the 30 T cell receptor beta chains below, sequenced in a study of T cells after posttransplantation cyclophosphamide. Clones were read by immunoSEQ multiplex PCR, and TCRdb kept only the in-frame ones, dropping some. The data hold more than 20,000 clones, with roughly 70% observed a single time. Sequenced sample: memory CD4+ T cells sorted from PBMCs. These receptor sequences come from a woman aged 60-75 years in good health, CMV-negative, and a related stem cell transplant donor.

This clone was found a few times. This sequence joins TRBV7-6 and TRBJ1-4; a possible D gene is TRBD1 (6 bases). Per the germline V gene, CDR1 is SGHVS and CDR2 is FNYEAQ. V was cut by 5 bases and J by 8 bases, with 18 bases left in between. This CDR3 is 15 amino acids long. The CDR3 sequence is CASSLSHRVGEKLFF. For the CDR3, the DNA is TGTGCCAGCAGCCTCTCTCACAGGGTGGGCGAAAAACTGTTTTTT.

The chain combines TRBV7-8 with TRBJ1-1; D is uncertain. The CDR3 consists of 13 residues. Trimming removed 5 bases at V and 5 bases at J, with 12 bases between. Germline V CDR1 and CDR2: SGHVS, FQNEAQ. The CDR3 loop is CASSQRVVTEAFF. The CDR3 bases are TGTGCCAGCAGCCAGAGGGTCGTGACTGAAGCTTTCTTT.

This chain links TRBV28 with TRBJ2-7, with D tentatively TRBD1 (6 bases). V dropped 5 bases and J dropped 2 bases, with 13 bases sitting between them. Per the germline V gene, CDR1 is MDHEN and CDR2 is SYDVKM. The CDR3 extends over 14 amino acids. CDR3 protein: CASSRRDTPYEQYF. CDR3 nucleotide sequence: TGTGCCAGCAGTCGCCGGGACACCCCCTACGAGCAGTACTTC.

V gene TRBV28 combines with J gene TRBJ1-4; 7 bases are a match to TRBD1. The CDR3 extends over 16 amino acids. Germline CDR1 MDHEN, CDR2 SYDVKM. The trim removed 6 bases at V and 4 bases at J, leaving 11 bases unmatched. The CDR3 region has the DNA TGTGCCAGCAGAGACCCTCCAGGGGGTAATAATGAAAAACTGTTTTTT. Its protein product is CASRDPPGGNNEKLFF.

The chain is built from TRBV11-2 and TRBJ1-1; the match to TRBD1 covers 7 bases. V lost 0 bases to trimming and J lost 8 bases; unmatched junction nucleotides: 3. Germline V lookup: CDR1 SGHAT, CDR2 FQNNGV. The CDR3 sequence is 13 residues long. The CDR3 is CASSLDRGVEAFF. The CDR3 DNA follows: TGTGCCAGCAGCTTAGACAGGGGGGTCGAAGCTTTCTTT.

The chain uses TRBV9 and TRBJ2-5; a weak D match, TRBD2 (5 bases). The CDR3 is made up of 14 amino acids. Germline lookup yields CDR1 SGDLS and CDR2 YYNGEE. Trimming cost V 0 bases and J 3 bases, with 9 bases left between them. The CDR3 DNA follows: TGTGCCAGCAGCGTAGGGCTAGCCGAAGAGACCCAGTACTTC. It translates to CASSVGLAEETQYF.

This clone has just one count. The chain joins TRBV11-2 to TRBJ2-1; D uncertain. This CDR3 comprises 13 residues. In germline, CDR1 is SGHAT, CDR2 FQNNGV. Trimming pared 3 bases from V and 8 bases from J, leaving 11 bases between. The CDR3 here is CASSFAQVHEQFF. The DNA for the CDR3 is TGTGCCAGCAGCTTTGCCCAGGTCCATGAGCAGTTCTTC.

CDR3 nucleotide sequence: TGCGCCAGCAGCCGCGAACAGGGGACAGACTCCTACAATGAGCAGTTCTTC. It specifies CASSREQGTDSYNEQFF. V usage is TRBV4-3 and J usage is TRBJ2-1; 7 nucleotides align to TRBD1. V was clipped by 4 bases and J by 0 bases; unmatched bases: 9. The germline V gene has CDR1 LGHNA and CDR2 YSLEER. This CDR3 region has 17 residues.

The chain links TRBV2 to TRBJ2-4; no firm D call. The V and J ends lost 6 bases and 1 base respectively, with 7 bases between them. Germline V lookup: CDR1 SNHLY, CDR2 FYNNEI. The CDR3 has 13 residues. The CDR3: CASRGFAKNIQYF. CDR3 in DNA: TGTGCCAGCAGGGGCTTCGCCAAAAACATTCAGTACTTC.

V and J are TRBV5-1 and TRBJ2-1; 9 bases are shared with TRBD2. Germline V gene data show CDR1 as SGHRS and CDR2 as YFSETQ. J gave up 12 bases and V 7 bases, and 14 bases lay outside the gene matches. The CDR3 runs 14 residues. The CDR3, as DNA: TGCGCCAGCTCGAGCGGGACTAGCTCCAGCCGGCAGTTCTTC. This translates into CASSSGTSSSRQFF.

In this sample, this clone turned up a few times. The chain joins TRBV7-2 to TRBJ1-6; the D is unclear. Between the trimmed V and J ends, which lost 3 bases and 6 bases, there was a span of 9 bases. CDR1 is SGHTA and CDR2 is FQGNSA in the germline V gene. CDR3 length: 14 residues. CDR3 protein: CASSFFMSNSPLHF. In DNA form, the CDR3 reads TGTGCCAGCAGCTTTTTTATGAGTAATTCACCCCTCCACTTT.

The V gene is TRBV19, the J gene TRBJ2-1; a weak D match, TRBD2 (6 bases). Germline V gene data show CDR1 as LNHDA and CDR2 as SQIVND (reference sequence). Trimming pared 6 bases from V and 1 base from J, leaving 13 bases between. This CDR3 region has 15 residues. The CDR3 loop is CASRSDGGSYNEQFF. The CDR3 DNA reads as TGTGCCAGTAGGTCCGACGGGGGATCCTACAATGAGCAGTTCTTC.

The chain couples TRBV19 to TRBJ1-5; D might be TRBD1 (6 bases). The CDR3 consists of 15 residues. The V gene lost 6 bases and the J gene lost 6 bases, with 18 bases spanning the gap. CDR1 and CDR2 (germline): LNHDA, SQIVND (reference sequence). CDR3 amino acids: CASRRGHNRSQPQHF. The CDR3 DNA reads TGTGCCAGTAGAAGGGGACACAACCGCAGTCAGCCCCAGCATTTT.

This clone has a handful of counts. The chain employs TRBV18 and TRBJ2-3; 7 bases are shared with TRBD2. With V trimmed by 2 bases and J by 4 bases, 6 bases remained unmatched. This CDR3 is 15 amino acids long. Germline V lookup: CDR1 KGHSH, CDR2 LQKENI. CDR3 DNA: TGTGCCAGCTCACCAGTGGGAGGGGTCCCAGATACGCAGTATTTT. This sequence encodes CASSPVGGVPDTQYF. Full variable domain (missing parts from reference TRBV18 and TRBJ2-3): NAGVMQNPRHLVRRRGQEARLRCSPMKGHSHVYWYRQLPEEGLKFMVYLQKENIIDESGMPKERFSAEFPKEGPSILRIQQVVRGDSAAYFCASSPVGGVPDTQYFGPGTRLTVL.

The gene calls are TRBV11-2 and TRBJ2-3; D not certain. Trimming pared 1 base from V and 0 bases from J, leaving 5 bases between. Per germline, CDR1 SGHAT and CDR2 FQNNGV. The CDR3 has 14 amino acids. The CDR3 DNA is TGTGCCAGCAGCTTAGGACTTAGCACAGATACGCAGTATTTT. The encoded protein is CASSLGLSTDTQYF.

V is TRBV30 and J is TRBJ1-2; 7 nucleotides agree with TRBD1. The junction had 3 bases not matched to a gene; V was cut back by 7 bases and J by 1 base. The CDR3 totals 12 residues. Germline assignment: CDR1 GTSNPN and CDR2 SVGIG (reference sequence). The CDR3 DNA reads as TGTGCCTCGGGGACAGTTAACTATGGCTACACCTTC. Encoded protein: CASGTVNYGYTF.

The chain has TRBV29-1 and TRBJ2-2; TRBD1 matches at 8 bases. The CDR3 consists of 14 residues. The germline V gene encodes CDR1 SQVTM and CDR2 ANQGSEA. V was clipped by 3 bases and J by 4 bases; unmatched bases: 4. The CDR3 DNA is TGCAGCGTTGAGGGACAGGCGGGCACCGGGGAGCTGTTTTTT. It translates to CSVEGQAGTGELFF.

V is TRBV5-6 and J is TRBJ2-5; no reliable D call. The germline V gene has CDR1 SGHDT and CDR2 YYEEEE. The CDR3 has 13 residues. The V and J ends lost 6 bases and 5 bases respectively, with 14 bases between them. Written as DNA, the CDR3 is TGTGCCAGCACAGAATCCGGGTATGAGACCCAGTACTTC. Amino acid sequence: CASTESGYETQYF.

The chain employs TRBV28 and TRBJ1-2, with D possibly matching TRBD1 (6 bases). This CDR3 spans 14 amino acids. Trimming pared 5 bases from V and 5 bases from J, leaving 15 bases between. The germline V gene encodes CDR1 MDHEN and CDR2 SYDVKM. The chain's CDR3 is CASSISGGLYGYTF. In DNA form, the CDR3 reads TGTGCCAGCAGTATTTCGGGGGGGCTTTATGGCTACACCTTC.

The chain combines TRBV7-2 with TRBJ2-7; D uncertain. V was pared by 1 base and J by 3 bases, with 10 bases between. The CDR3 contains 14 residues. From germline, CDR1 is SGHTA and CDR2 FQGNSA. The CDR3 reads CASSLGLNNYEQYF. CDR3 coding DNA: TGTGCCAGCAGCTTAGGGCTGAACAACTACGAGCAGTACTTC. Together with reference TRBV7-2 and TRBJ2-7, the CDR3 gives the full variable domain: GAGVSQSPSNKVTEKGKDVELRCDPISGHTALYWYRQSLGQGLEFLIYFQGNSAPDKSGLPSDRFSAERTGGSVSTLTIQRTQQEDSAVYLCASSLGLNNYEQYFGPGTRLTVT.

This clone was seen a handful of times. This chain links TRBV5-4 with TRBJ1-1; D remains unclear. CDR3 length: 13 amino acids. Germline V gene data show CDR1 as SGHNT and CDR2 as YYREEE (reference sequence). V shed 9 bases and J shed 0 bases, with 12 bases lying between them. The DNA of the CDR3 is TGTGCCACCAACACAGCTATGAACACTGAAGCTTTCTTT. Translating it yields CATNTAMNTEAFF.

The V and J genes are TRBV18 and TRBJ1-1; TRBD1 matches 9 bases. The CDR3 is 15 residues long. The germline V gene encodes CDR1 KGHSH and CDR2 LQKENI. The J segment lost 1 base and the V segment lost 5 bases, leaving 5 bases of the junction unmatched. CDR3 coding DNA: TGTGCCAGCTCAGCCGGGACAGGGACGAACACTGAAGCTTTCTTT. It translates to CASSAGTGTNTEAFF.

Only one count was recorded for this clone. The chain uses TRBV4-3 and TRBJ1-3; TRBD1 matches 7 bases. Germline CDR1 LGHNA, CDR2 YSLEER. V gave up 3 bases and J gave up 2 bases; unmatched junction bases: 4. The CDR3 spans 15 residues. CDR3 in DNA: TGCGCCAGCAGCCAGGGGGGACAGCCTGGAAACACCATATATTTT. It specifies CASSQGGQPGNTIYF.

The CDR3 here is CASSPLRRGYGYTF. In nucleotides, the CDR3 is TGTGCCAGCAGCCCACTGCGCAGGGGCTATGGCTACACCTTC. The J gene is TRBJ1-2, the V gene TRBV7-2; D is perhaps TRBD1 (6 bases). From germline, CDR1 is SGHTA and CDR2 FQGNSA. This CDR3 comprises 14 residues. The V end lost 5 bases, the J end lost 4 bases, and 14 bases lay between the germline ends.

The V and J genes are TRBV6-1 and TRBJ2-1, with no clear D. Between the trimmed V and J ends, which lost 8 bases and 7 bases, there was a span of 15 bases. The germline V gene encodes CDR1 MNHNS and CDR2 SASEGT. The CDR3 is 13 residues long. The CDR3 region is CASSPNLRNEQFF. Here the CDR3 DNA reads TGTGCCAGCTCCCCAAACCTCCGGAATGAGCAGTTCTTC.

V is TRBV5-1 and J is TRBJ1-2; D unclear. Germline lookup yields CDR1 SGHRS and CDR2 YFSETQ. V was cut by 4 bases and J by 1 base, with 11 bases left in between. This CDR3 is built from 14 residues. The CDR3 protein is CASSVDINNYGYTF. The CDR3 nucleotides read TGCGCCAGCAGCGTTGACATCAATAACTATGGCTACACCTTC.

This clone is a singleton in its sample. CDR3 region: CASSPGVVQYF. The CDR3 bases are TGTGCCAGCAGCCCAGGCGTGGTGCAGTACTTC. This rearrangement joins TRBV14 to TRBJ2-7; D is uncertain. The germline V gene has CDR1 SGHDN and CDR2 FVKESK. Between the trimmed V and J ends, which lost 4 bases and 9 bases, there was a span of 10 bases. This CDR3 spans 11 amino acids. The variable domain in full, completed from reference TRBV14 and TRBJ2-7, reads EAGVTQFPSHSVIEKGQTVTLRCDPISGHDNLYWYRRVMGKEIKFLLHFVKESKQDESGMPNNRFLAERTGGTYSTLKVQPAELEDSGVYFCASSPGVVQYFGPGTRLTVT.

The V and J genes are TRBV27 and TRBJ1-1; D perhaps matches TRBD1 (5 bases). The CDR3 sequence is 14 residues long. The V gene's germline CDR1 is MNHEY and CDR2 SMNVEV (reference sequence). Trimming left V 5 bases short and J 3 bases short, with 13 bases between. The chain's CDR3 is CASSRPGLYTEAFF. In DNA, the CDR3 is TGTGCCAGCAGTAGGCCAGGGCTTTACACTGAAGCTTTCTTT.

This clone was seen only a few times. The V gene is TRBV4-1, the J gene TRBJ2-5, with D possibly being TRBD1 (6 bases). The CDR3 extends over 15 amino acids. V was cut by 1 base and J by 5 bases, with 14 bases left in between. The germline V gene has CDR1 MGHRA and CDR2 YSYEKL. The chain's CDR3 is CASSQGTVVRETQYF. DNA of the CDR3: TGCGCCAGCAGCCAAGGGACAGTAGTTCGTGAGACCCAGTACTTC.

The J gene is TRBJ2-1, the V gene TRBV7-3; 8 nucleotides agree with TRBD2. The CDR3 is made up of 15 amino acids. V shed 4 bases, J shed 0 bases, and the junction held 2 bases outside the gene matches. Germline values: CDR1 SGHTA, CDR2 FQGTGA. This CDR3 reads CASSYSGVSYNEQFF. The DNA of the CDR3 is TGTGCCAGCAGCTATAGCGGGGTCTCCTACAATGAGCAGTTCTTC.